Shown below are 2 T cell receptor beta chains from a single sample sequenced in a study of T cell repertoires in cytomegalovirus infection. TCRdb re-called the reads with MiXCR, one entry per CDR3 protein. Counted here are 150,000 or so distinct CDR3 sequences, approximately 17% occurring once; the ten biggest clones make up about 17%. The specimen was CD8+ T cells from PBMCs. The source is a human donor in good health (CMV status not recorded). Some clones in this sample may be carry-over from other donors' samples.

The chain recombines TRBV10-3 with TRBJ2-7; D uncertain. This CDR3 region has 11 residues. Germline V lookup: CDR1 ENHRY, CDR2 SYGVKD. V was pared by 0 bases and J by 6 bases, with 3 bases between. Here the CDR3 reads CAISESVEQYF. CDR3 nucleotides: TGTGCCATCAGTGAGTCGGTCGAGCAGTACTTC.

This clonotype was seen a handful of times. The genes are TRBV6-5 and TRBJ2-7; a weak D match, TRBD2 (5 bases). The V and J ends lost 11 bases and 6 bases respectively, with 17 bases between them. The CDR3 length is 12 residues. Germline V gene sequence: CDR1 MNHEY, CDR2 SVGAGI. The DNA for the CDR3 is TGTGCCGCCGGGCCGGGGAAGGGCGAGCAGTACTTC. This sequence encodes CAAGPGKGEQYF.